This T cell receptor beta chain comes out of a study of blood T cell repertoires in COVID-19. Method: immunoSEQ multiplex PCR; TCRdb's copy keeps in-frame clones and lacks some. Among about 220,000 clones listed, approximately 90% were seen once. This clone was detected once. V was clipped by 3 bases and J by 6 bases; unmatched bases: 8. The CDR3 runs to 16 residues. Germline CDR1 KGHDR, CDR2 SFDVKD. The chain combines TRBV24-1 with TRBJ2-1, with 9 bases aligning to TRBD1. The sequencing sample was made of peripheral blood. This sequence originates from a man aged 40-55 years with acute or convalescent COVID-19. The CDR3: CATSDRLQGAGNEQFF. The CDR3 DNA follows: TGTGCCACCAGTGATAGGTTACAGGGGGCTGGCAATGAGCAGTTCTTC.